This T cell receptor beta chain stems from a study of T cells after yellow fever vaccination (dated by TCRdb to between 2019 and 2020). In the study overall: The SMART-Seq v4 Ultra Low Input RNA kit was used to prepare libraries from fractions with low cell numbers. Two healthy male donors, one aged 18 to 30 and one aged 30 to 40 years, made up the cohort. To follow T-cell clones before and after both primary and booster YFV17D yellow fever vaccination, bulk TCR alpha and beta repertoires underwent longitudinal sequencing. Blood samples were taken at several timepoints before and after primary and secondary immunization, and bulk PBMC replicates and cell subsets were isolated. The full study reports these points: A small share of clonotypes was detected in both CD4 and CD8 compartments, with the overlap likely arising from convergent recombination. After the booster, most of the clones that had expanded following primary vaccination were detected again (roughly 97% of CD4 and around 90% of CD8), which suggests that memory was broadly maintained. The secondary T-cell response was weaker than the primary response but faster, peaking on day 5 instead of day 15. Because only a couple of donors were included in the study, the extent to which the findings can be generalized is limited. Because abundant contaminating clonotypes from the bulk population could be contained in FACS-sorted repertoires, computational filtering was required.

Per the publication, the treatment or condition label means: live attenuated yellow fever vaccine strain. At each blood-draw timepoint, two biological replicates of bulk PBMCs were obtained. PBMCs were isolated from peripheral blood using a standard Ficoll-Paque protocol. TriZol was used to extract RNA from bulk PBMCs, from CD4 and CD8 fractions, and from dextramer-positive and dextramer-negative fractions. Turning to this clonotype: It lacks a known antigen. Per-base quality was not reported, and no clone a single base away is much larger than it.

TCR cDNA was synthesized by 5'RACE template switching, through which a universal primer site and unique molecular identifiers were introduced. Priming of cDNA synthesis was performed from both the TCR alpha and TCR beta constant segments. Library amplification used two PCR steps, and the second PCR step added sample barcodes and sequencing adapters. Libraries were sequenced on Illumina HiSeq 2500 (2x100 bp) or NovaSeq (2x150 bp). As for the authors' bioinformatics: MIGEC handled demultiplexing of reads and collapsing into UMI consensus sequences, while MiXCR performed V(D)J alignment. Vaccine-responding clonotypes were defined with edgeR using replicate PBMC samples, requiring FDR below 0.01 and a log2 fold change above 5 up to day 15. Bulk clonotypes were assigned CD4 or CD8 identity according to which sequenced CD4 or CD8 repertoire held them at higher abundance. TCRdb trimmed public reads at Q25 via fastp, called clones via MiXCR and kept in-frame beta chains. Under each unique CDR3 protein, matching rows form one entry showing the most common genes and DNA. The V and J calls and clone size are TCRdb's, not the authors'. The sample table shows almost 600,000 distinct CDR3 sequences, and roughly 13% are seen once. About 14% of the sample comes from the top ten.

The CDR3 covers 16 residues, taking in both the cysteine and the phenylalanine. Here the CDR3 DNA is all that survives: 48 bases in frame from base 1. CDR1 and CDR2 are drawn from the germline V gene: SGHRS, YFSETQ. V is cut by 2 bases and J by 4 bases, and the space between the germline ends is 18 bases. This TCR came from a man aged 25-40 years who received the YFV17D yellow fever vaccine. The sequence joins TRBV5-1 to TRBJ1-1, with TRBD1 perhaps the D gene, on 6 matching bases. The sample here was PBMCs, taken on the day of the yellow fever booster vaccination. The sequence in DNA is TGCGCCAGCAGCTTACAGGGCACCCTAGGTATCACTGAAGCTTTCTTT. This is translated as CASSLQGTLGITEAFF.